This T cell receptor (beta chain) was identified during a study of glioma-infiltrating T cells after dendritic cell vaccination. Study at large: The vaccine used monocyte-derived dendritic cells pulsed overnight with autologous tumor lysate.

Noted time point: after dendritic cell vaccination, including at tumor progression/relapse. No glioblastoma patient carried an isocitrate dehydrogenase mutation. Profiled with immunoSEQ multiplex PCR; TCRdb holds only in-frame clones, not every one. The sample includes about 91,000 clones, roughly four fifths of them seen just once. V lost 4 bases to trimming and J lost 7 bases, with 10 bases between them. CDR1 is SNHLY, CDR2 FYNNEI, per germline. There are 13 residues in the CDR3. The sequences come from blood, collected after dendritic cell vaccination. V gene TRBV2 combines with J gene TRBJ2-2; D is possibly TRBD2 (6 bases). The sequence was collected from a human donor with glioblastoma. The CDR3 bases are TGTGCCAGCAGTGCGGAGGGTGGCGGGGAGCTGTTTTTT. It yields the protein CASSAEGGGELFF.